A single sample is the source of the 2 T cell receptor beta chains below, sequenced in a study of response to subunit inactivated influenza vaccine. TCRdb reprocessed the RT-PCR reads with MiXCR, giving one entry per CDR3 protein. Here the sample spans a few hundred thousand distinct CDR3 sequences, 14% being singletons. Sequencing was performed on PBMCs from blood, taken 11 to 12 days after vaccination. The receptor set was obtained from a man in his fifties or sixties who received an inactivated influenza vaccine.

The rearrangement uses TRBV4-3 and TRBJ2-1, with a possible D match to TRBD1 (6 bases). This CDR3 is built from 17 residues. Per germline, CDR1 LGHNA and CDR2 YSLEER. V lost 6 bases, J lost 0 bases, and 18 bases lay in between. The DNA of the CDR3 is TGCGCCAGCAGTCGCGCAACAGGGCCCTACTCCTACAATGAGCAGTTCTTC. Its protein product is CASSRATGPYSYNEQFF.

This clonotype showed up many times. The chain recombines TRBV6-5 with TRBJ2-1, with 11 bases matching TRBD1. Looked up from germline, CDR1 is MNHEY and CDR2 is SVGAGI. The J segment lost 9 bases and the V segment lost 0 bases, leaving 10 bases of the junction unmatched. This CDR3 has 17 amino acids. CDR3 nucleotide sequence: TGTGCCAGCAGTTACTCGGGGATGGGGACAGGGGGAGGTGAGCAGTTCTTC. Translating gives CASSYSGMGTGGGEQFF.